Listed here are 6 T cell receptor beta chains from one sample, sequenced in a study of T cells in Graves' hyperthyroidism and ophthalmopathy. Authors of the study amplified TCR beta CDR3 regions from RNA transcripts. An initial round of RT-PCR targeting the TCR CDR3 relied on the HTBI primer set. TCRdb reprocessed the multiplex PCR reads with MiXCR, giving one entry per CDR3 protein. The sample contains around 290,000 distinct CDR3 sequences, around 15% of which appear only once. Sequences were obtained from blood. The receptors were sampled from a woman aged 40 to 49 with Graves' hyperthyroidism.

The rearrangement joins TRBV28 to TRBJ2-5; 9 nucleotides align to TRBD1. V dropped 3 bases and J dropped 3; count of bases not matched to a gene: 8. Germline V gene sequence: CDR1 MDHEN, CDR2 SYDVKM. The CDR3 contains 16 residues. CDR3 protein: CASSFLTGGGEETQYF. The DNA for the CDR3 is TGTGCCAGCAGTTTTCTGACAGGGGGAGGAGAAGAGACCCAGTACTTC.

Regarding this clonotype: A much larger clone differs by one base, so this may be a read error. It is likely a read error, because the conserved phenylalanine at the end of the CDR3 is missing. V gene TRBV12-5 combines with J gene TRBJ1-1; no firm D call. The V and J ends lost 3 bases and 6 bases respectively, with 14 bases between them. Germline loops: CDR1 LGHNT, CDR2 FRNRAP. The CDR3 extends over 14 amino acids. CDR3 sequence (DNA): TGTGCTAGTGGTTTCGTGCGGGGTTTCCCTGAAGCTTTCCTT. Its translation: CASGFVRGFPEAFL.

V usage is TRBV5-6 and J usage is TRBJ2-1; D remains ambiguous. The CDR3 length is 12 residues. Germline V CDR1 and CDR2: SGHDT, YYEEEE. V was shortened by 2 bases and J by 7 bases, with 7 bases between the two germline ends. CDR3 nucleotides: TGTGCCAGCAGCTTTGCCCCGAATGAGCAGTTCTTC. Translated: CASSFAPNEQFF.

At least ten counts were recorded for this clonotype. The chain is built from TRBV30 and TRBJ1-1; no firm D call. The ends were cut back, 0 bases at V and 1 base at J, with 6 bases in the middle. The CDR3 extends over 13 amino acids. Germline values: CDR1 GTSNPN, CDR2 SVGIG (reference sequence). For the CDR3, the DNA is TGTGCCTGGAGTGTACGGGGGAACACTGAAGCTTTCTTT. Protein sequence: CAWSVRGNTEAFF.

This clonotype was seen ten or more times. This chain uses TRBV19 with TRBJ1-5; D gene unclear. Trimming cost V 0 bases and J 4 bases, with 7 bases left between them. CDR3 length: 14 amino acids. Germline CDR1 reads LNHDA; CDR2 reads SQIVND (reference sequence). The CDR3 DNA is TGTGCCAGTAGTATAGATCGCGGGAATCAGCCCCAGCATTTT. Its protein product is CASSIDRGNQPQHF.

This clonotype was counted between two and nine times. The V gene is TRBV14, the J gene TRBJ1-1; maybe TRBD1 (5 bases). V gave up 3 bases and J gave up 4 bases, with 12 bases separating them. CDR3 length equals 14 residues. Germline CDR1 reads SGHDN; CDR2 reads FVKESK. The CDR3 reads CASSHGTLGTEAFF. The CDR3 DNA sequence: TGTGCCAGCAGCCATGGGACGCTGGGCACTGAAGCTTTCTTT.